The 18 T cell receptor beta chains reported below all come from one sample, sequenced in a study of spatial heterogeneity in lung cancer. As to time point: sample taken at primary tumor resection. Tumor, nontumor lung or frozen PBMC supplied whole RNA, sequenced without sorting. TCRdb used MiXCR to reprocess the 5' RACE reads, holding one entry per CDR3 protein. The sample yields fewer than 25,000 distinct CDR3 sequences, about 3% seen once. Sequenced material: PBMCs, taken at surgery. The receptors were gathered from a female donor with early-stage non-small cell lung cancer.

The table lists this clonotype with many counts. The gene calls are TRBV10-3 and TRBJ1-2, with D possibly TRBD1 on 6 matching bases. V was cut by 0 bases and J by 2 bases, with 13 bases left in between. The CDR3 length is 16 residues. Germline loops: CDR1 ENHRY, CDR2 SYGVKD. The DNA of the CDR3 is TGTGCCATCAGTGAGTCGCCGGACAGTCAGAACTATGGCTACACCTTC. This gives the protein CAISESPDSQNYGYTF.

In this sample, this clonotype turned up many times. The CDR3 here is CASSPGTSLQETQYF. DNA for the CDR3: TGCGCCAGCAGTCCCGGGACTAGCTTACAAGAGACCCAGTACTTC. The J gene is TRBJ2-5, the V gene TRBV5-1, with TRBD2 identical over 9 bases. V was pared by 5 bases and J by 2 bases, with 7 bases of the junction left unmatched. The CDR3 totals 15 residues. The germline CDR1 and CDR2 sequences are SGHRS and YFSETQ.

This clonotype is classed as medium-sized. The V call is TRBV29-1, the J call TRBJ1-4; D unresolved. Germline V lookup: CDR1 SQVTM, CDR2 ANQGSEA. Trimming removed 7 bases from V and 8 bases from J, with 11 bases in between. CDR3 size: 11 residues. CDR3 residues: CSAVTREKLFF. Written as DNA, the CDR3 is TGCAGCGCCGTAACTCGGGAAAAACTGTTTTTT.

This clonotype was counted many times. DNA of the CDR3: TGTGCCAGCAGTTACGACGGTCCAGGGGCTAGCACAGATACGCAGTATTTT. This encodes CASSYDGPGASTDTQYF. This sequence joins TRBV6-5 and TRBJ2-3; D might be TRBD1 (6 bases). Trimming stripped 2 bases from V and 0 bases from J, with 15 bases between. CDR3 size: 17 residues. The germline CDR1 and CDR2 sequences are MNHEY and SVGAGI.

Relative to its sample, this clonotype is medium-sized. The chain recombines TRBV29-1 with TRBJ2-1; TRBD2 is a possible D gene (5 bases). With 2 bases removed from V and 2 bases from J, the gap between germline ends came to 10 bases. The CDR3 is 14 residues long. Germline V gives CDR1 SQVTM, CDR2 ANQGSEA. CDR3 region: CSVETGETYNEQFF. The CDR3 DNA is TGCAGCGTTGAAACTGGGGAGACCTACAATGAGCAGTTCTTC.

Many counts were recorded for this clonotype. The V and J genes are TRBV20-1 and TRBJ1-2, with D possibly TRBD1 on 6 matching bases. Trimming took off 5 bases at V and 1 base at J, with 17 bases between the two ends. The CDR3 consists of 15 residues. Germline V gives CDR1 DFQATT, CDR2 SNEGSKA (reference sequence). CDR3 loop: CSAPAQNRDNYGYTF. The CDR3 nucleotides read TGCAGTGCTCCGGCCCAAAACAGGGATAACTATGGCTACACCTTC.

This clonotype was seen at least ten times. The chain combines TRBV20-1 with TRBJ2-5, with TRBD2 matching 9 bases. V was pared by 5 bases and J by 5 bases, with 9 bases of the junction left unmatched. The CDR3 contains 14 residues. Germline-derived CDR1 and CDR2 are DFQATT and SNEGSKA (reference sequence). The CDR3 coding sequence is TGCAGTGCTCTGGCGGGAGGGCCTGAGGAGACCCAGTACTTC. It encodes CSALAGGPEETQYF.

This clonotype was observed many times. CDR3 bases: TGTGCCAGCAGTGGATACAGAAGGAACATATATTTT. This sequence encodes CASSGYRRNIYF. The chain carries TRBV28 and TRBJ1-3; D gene ambiguous. Germline CDR1 is MDHEN and CDR2 is SYDVKM. The length of the CDR3 is 12 residues. V lost 5 bases, J lost 12 bases, and 14 bases lay in between.

There are many counts of this clonotype. The V and J genes are TRBV20-1 and TRBJ2-3; 8 bases fit TRBD2. Losses at the gene ends were 3 bases for V and 5 bases for J; bases not matched to a gene: 10. Germline V gene lookup returns CDR1 DFQATT and CDR2 SNEGSKA (reference sequence). The CDR3 covers 15 residues. The CDR3, as DNA: TGCAGTGCTAGTGGGCCTAGCGGGCCCCAAGATACGCAGTATTTT. Residues: CSASGPSGPQDTQYF.

The V gene is TRBV7-8, the J gene TRBJ1-1; D is perhaps TRBD1 (5 bases). V was shortened by 7 bases and J by 7 bases, with 16 bases between the two germline ends. Germline CDR1 SGHVS, CDR2 FQNEAQ. The length of the CDR3 is 13 residues. CDR3 nucleotide sequence: TGTGCCAGCACCCTGGGTGGGGCGAATGAAGCTTTCTTT. This gives the protein CASTLGGANEAFF.

This clonotype has more than one count but fewer than ten. With a much larger clone just one base away, this may be a read error. The chain uses TRBV7-3 and TRBJ2-3; 7 bases align to TRBD2. The V gene's germline CDR1 is SGHTA and CDR2 FQGTGA. The trim removed 6 bases at V and 2 bases at J, leaving 11 bases unmatched. CDR3 length: 16 residues. Here the CDR3 reads CASRLGASGYTDTQYF. Here the CDR3 DNA reads TGTGCCAGCAGGCTAGGGGCTAGCGGATACACAGATACGCAGTATTTT.

The CDR3 here is CASSSFKPASYGYTF. CDR3 coding DNA: TGTGCCAGCAGTTCCTTTAAACCAGCGTCCTATGGCTACACCTTC. The V gene is TRBV6-5, the J gene TRBJ1-2; D not certain. CDR1 MNHEY and CDR2 SVGAGI come from the germline V gene. V was pared by 4 bases and J by 4 bases, with 16 bases between. The CDR3 consists of 15 residues.

In this sample, this clonotype turned up many times. The chain recombines TRBV2 with TRBJ2-3; no reliable D call. The V gene's germline CDR1 is SNHLY and CDR2 FYNNEI. The V end lost 2 bases, the J end lost 1 base, and 7 bases lay between the germline ends. The CDR3 length is 14 residues. In DNA, the CDR3 is TGTGCCAGCAGTGAACAACGGGGCACAGATACGCAGTATTTT. It specifies CASSEQRGTDTQYF.

Ten or more counts support this clonotype. V gene TRBV10-3 combines with J gene TRBJ1-2, with D possibly matching TRBD1 (6 bases). Trimming removed 2 bases at V and 6 bases at J, with 16 bases between. CDR3 length: 15 residues. CDR1 is ENHRY and CDR2 is SYGVKD in the germline V gene. The CDR3 loop is CAISELTGGVDGYTF. The CDR3 nucleotides are TGTGCCATCAGTGAGCTGACAGGCGGGGTAGATGGCTACACCTTC.

At least ten counts were recorded for this clonotype. The rearrangement uses TRBV5-1 and TRBJ2-7; 9 positions agree with TRBD2. The germline V gene has CDR1 SGHRS and CDR2 YFSETQ. The CDR3 spans 16 residues. V was clipped by 4 bases and J by 2 bases; unmatched bases: 10. For the CDR3, the DNA is TGCGCCAGCAGCCTGGGCGCGGCTAGCGGGACCTACGAGCAGTACTTC. This translates into CASSLGAASGTYEQYF.

This clonotype was seen many times. This chain connects TRBV6-5 to TRBJ2-7; D is undetermined. V gave up 2 bases and J gave up 6 bases, with 11 bases separating them. The CDR3 has 13 amino acids. The germline V gene encodes CDR1 MNHEY and CDR2 SVGAGI. The CDR3 nucleotides are TGTGCCAGCAGTTACGCCCCTTGGGCCGAGCAGTACTTC. Its translation is CASSYAPWAEQYF.

The table lists this clonotype with many counts. The chain is built from TRBV9 and TRBJ2-7; D remains ambiguous. V lost 0 bases to trimming and J lost 2 bases, with 9 bases between them. CDR1 is SGDLS, CDR2 YYNGEE, per germline. This CDR3 spans 14 amino acids. The CDR3 nucleotides read TGTGCCAGCAGCGTAGATTTCTTGGCCTACGAGCAGTACTTC. This sequence encodes CASSVDFLAYEQYF.

This clonotype was recorded a few times. The limits of the CDR3 on the DNA are not certain, so only TCRdb's listed CDR3 is given. The V gene is TRBV7-9, the J gene TRBJ2-1; whether TRBD1, the table's D call, matches the DNA was not checked. Germline loops: CDR1 SEHNR, CDR2 FQNEAQ (reference sequence). 12 amino acids form the CDR3, both terminal residues included. The CDR3 protein is CASSFGPGEQFF.